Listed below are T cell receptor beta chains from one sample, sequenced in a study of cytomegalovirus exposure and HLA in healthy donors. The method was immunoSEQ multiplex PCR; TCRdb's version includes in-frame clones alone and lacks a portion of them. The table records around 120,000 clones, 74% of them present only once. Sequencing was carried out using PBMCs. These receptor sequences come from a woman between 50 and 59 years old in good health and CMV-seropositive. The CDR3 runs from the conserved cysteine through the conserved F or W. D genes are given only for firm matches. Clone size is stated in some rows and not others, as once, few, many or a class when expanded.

TGTGCCAGCAGCCAAGATCTCAGCTCCTACGAGCAGTACTTC CASSQDLSSYEQYF . . TRBJ2-7 TRBV4-2
TGTGCCAGCAGCCTACTCGAACGACGGGGGCAAGAGACCCAGTACTTC CASSLLERRGQETQYF . . TRBJ2-5 TRBV14
TGTGCCAGCAGCTTAGCGTTCTTAGCGGGACAAGAGACCCAGTACTTC CASSLAFLAGQETQYF TRBD2 few TRBJ2-5 TRBV7-8
TGTGCCAGCAGCCAGGGACAGGGTAATGAAAAACTGTTTTTT CASSQGQGNEKLFF TRBD1 . TRBJ1-4 TRBV7-9
TGTGCCAGCAGTGTTGCCATGGCAGAAAAACTGTTTTTT CASSVAMAEKLFF . . TRBJ1-4 TRBV2
TGTGCCAGCAGTGCTTGGCCCAATCAGCCCCAGCATTTT CASSAWPNQPQHF . . TRBJ1-5 TRBV2
TGTGCCAGCAGCTTTCAGGGAGGTCAGCCCCAGCATTTT CASSFQGGQPQHF . . TRBJ1-5 TRBV7-6
TGCAGCAGGACATTAACTAATGAAAAACTGTTTTTT CSRTLTNEKLFF . . TRBJ1-4 TRBV29-1
TGCAGTGCTGGGGTGGGGGGGCCCCAGCATTTT CSAGVGGPQHF . few TRBJ1-5 TRBV20-1
TGTGCCAGTAGTCCACCCGGGCTCCCGGGAGCTGAAGCTTTCTTT CASSPPGLPGAEAFF . . TRBJ1-1 TRBV19
TGTGCCAGTAGTCCGGGACAGACCTATTCCTACAATGAGCAGTTCTTC CASSPGQTYSYNEQFF TRBD1 . TRBJ2-1 TRBV19
TGTGCCAGCAGCCGAGCTACAGGGCTCGTCGAGCAGTACTTC CASSRATGLVEQYF . . TRBJ2-7 TRBV5-6
TGTGCCAGCAGTAAGGGACTAGGGGTAGTGGAGACCCAGTACTTC CASSKGLGVVETQYF TRBD2 . TRBJ2-5 TRBV6-5
TGTGCCAGCAGCTTAGCCGAGGGGTGGACTAGTCGTGATACGCAGTATTTT CASSLAEGWTSRDTQYF TRBD2 . TRBJ2-3 TRBV7-9
TGTGCCAGCAGGCGACAGGGGTATGGCAATCAGCCCCAGCATTTT CASRRQGYGNQPQHF TRBD1 . TRBJ1-5 TRBV28